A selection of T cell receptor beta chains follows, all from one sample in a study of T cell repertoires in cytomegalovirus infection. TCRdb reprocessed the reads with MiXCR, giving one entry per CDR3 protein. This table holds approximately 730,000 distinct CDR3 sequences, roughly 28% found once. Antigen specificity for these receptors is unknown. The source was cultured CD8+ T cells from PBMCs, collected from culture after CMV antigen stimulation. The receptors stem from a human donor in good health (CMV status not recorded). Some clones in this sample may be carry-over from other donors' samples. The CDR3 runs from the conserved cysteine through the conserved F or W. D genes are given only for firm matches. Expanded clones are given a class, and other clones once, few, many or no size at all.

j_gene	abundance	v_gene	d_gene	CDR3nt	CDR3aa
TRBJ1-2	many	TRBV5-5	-	TGTGCCAGCAGCTCCGATAAACGGGGCTACACCTTC	CASSSDKRGYTF
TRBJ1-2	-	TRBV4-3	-	TGCGCCAGCAGCCCCCTTAATGCTGAGGCTCGTGATGGCTACACCTTC	CASSPLNAEARDGYTF
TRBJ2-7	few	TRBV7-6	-	TGTGCCAGCAGCTTTGGGGACGGGATCTACGAGCAGTACTTC	CASSFGDGIYEQYF
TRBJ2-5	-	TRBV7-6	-	TGTGCCAGCAGCTTAGTGGTTTGGGGGTTTGGCCAAGAGACCCAGTACTTC	CASSLVVWGFGQETQYF
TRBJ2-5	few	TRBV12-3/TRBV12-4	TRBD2	TGTGCCAGCAGTTTGGTAGCGGGGGTCCCCAATCAGACCCAGTACTTC	CASSLVAGVPNQTQYF
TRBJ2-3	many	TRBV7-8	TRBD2	TGTGCCAGCAGCCCCTGGACTAGCGGGGAGGCAGATACGCAGTATTTT	CASSPWTSGEADTQYF
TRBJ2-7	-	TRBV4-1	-	TGCGCCAGCAGCCAAGATGTCCGAGGGTACGAGCAGTACTTC	CASSQDVRGYEQYF
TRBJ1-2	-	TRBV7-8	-	TGTGCCACCACAGTTGCTCGGGGTGGCTACACCTTC	CATTVARGGYTF
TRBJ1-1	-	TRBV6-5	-	TGTGCCAGCAGGCCTGACAGTTCCTCTGAAGCTTTCTTT	CASRPDSSSEAFF
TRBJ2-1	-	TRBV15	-	TGTGCCACCAGCAGAGTGAGGGGGGGCCGAAATGAGCAGTTCTTC	CATSRVRGGRNEQFF
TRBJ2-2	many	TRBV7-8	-	TGTGCCAGCAGCCCCGGTGGTCCCGGGGAGCTGTTTTTT	CASSPGGPGELFF
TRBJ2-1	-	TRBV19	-	TGTGTCAGTAGTATAGTAGACGGGGCCAATGAGCAGTTCTTC	CVSSIVDGANEQFF
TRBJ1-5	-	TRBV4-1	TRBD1	TGCGCCAGCAGCCAAGGGGGACAGTTAAATCAGCCCCAGCATTTT	CASSQGGQLNQPQHF
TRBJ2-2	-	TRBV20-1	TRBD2	TGCAGTGCTTCTACTGTTAGCGGGGGGGCCCACGGCACCGGGGAGCTGTTTTTT	CSASTVSGGAHGTGELFF
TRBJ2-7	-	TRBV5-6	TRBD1	TGTGCCAGCAGCTTGGTCAGGGGGCACTCCTACGAGCAGTACTTC	CASSLVRGHSYEQYF
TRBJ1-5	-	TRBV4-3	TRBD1	TGCGCCAGCAGCCAAGATCAGGACAGGGGGCGCCGAGGCAATCAGCCCCAGCATTTT	CASSQDQDRGRRGNQPQHF
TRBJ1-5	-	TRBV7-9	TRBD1	TGTGCCAGCAGCTCCGGGACAGGGATTCATCAGCCCCAGCATTTT	CASSSGTGIHQPQHF
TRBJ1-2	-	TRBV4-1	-	TGCGCCAGCAGCCAAGACAGGGCAGGCTACACCTTC	CASSQDRAGYTF
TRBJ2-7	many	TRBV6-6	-	TGTGCCAGCAGGACAGCCTACGAGCAGTACTTC	CASRTAYEQYF
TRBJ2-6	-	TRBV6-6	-	TGTGCCAGCAGTTACGGGGCCCCTGGGGCCAACGTCCTGACTTTC	CASSYGAPGANVLTF
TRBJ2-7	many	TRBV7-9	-	TGTGCCAGCAGCTTATCACCCACATCTTCCTACGAGCAGTACTTC	CASSLSPTSSYEQYF
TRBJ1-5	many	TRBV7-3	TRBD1	TGTGCCACCACCCTACGCCGGACAGGGCATGCCTGGAGCAATCAGCCCCAGCATTTT	CATTLRRTGHAWSNQPQHF
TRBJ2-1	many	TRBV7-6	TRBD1	TGTGCCAGCAGTTTAGGGACAGGGGCCTATGAGCAGTTCTTC	CASSLGTGAYEQFF
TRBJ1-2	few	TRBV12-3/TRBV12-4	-	TGTGCCAGCAGCCTTGGACAACCCCGACATGGCTACACCTTC	CASSLGQPRHGYTF
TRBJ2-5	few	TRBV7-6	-	TGTGCTAGCAGCACCCCCGGTGGCAGTCCGGAAAGTGAGACCCAGTACTTC	CASSTPGGSPESETQYF
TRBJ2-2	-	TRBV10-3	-	TGTGCCATCAGTGAGCCGGGGTGGACGGGCACCGGGGAGTTGTTTTTT	CAISEPGWTGTGELFF
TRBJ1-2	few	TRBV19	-	TGTGCCAGTAGTATAGCGGTCGGGGGCGACTATGGCTACACCTTC	CASSIAVGGDYGYTF
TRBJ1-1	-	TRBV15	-	TGTGCCACCAGCAGCCGGACTGAAGCTTTCTTT	CATSSRTEAFF
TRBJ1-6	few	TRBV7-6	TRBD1	TGTGCCAGCAGCTTACAGGACAGGGGGAATTCACCCCTCCACTTT	CASSLQDRGNSPLHF
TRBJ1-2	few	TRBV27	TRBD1	TGTGCCAGCAGAAGTGGACAGGGGGCAATTAAGGATGGCTACACCTTC	CASRSGQGAIKDGYTF
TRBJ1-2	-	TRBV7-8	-	TGTGCCAGCATCCTCGACGGGGGGCTTAACTATGGCTACACCTTC	CASILDGGLNYGYTF
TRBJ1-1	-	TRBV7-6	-	TGTGCCAGCAGCTTAGGGGCAGCCAGTGGAACTGAAGCTTTCTTT	CASSLGAASGTEAFF
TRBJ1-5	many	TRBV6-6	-	TGTGCCAGCAGTTACTTGAGAACAGGGAGCATTGGGCAGCCCCAGCATTTT	CASSYLRTGSIGQPQHF
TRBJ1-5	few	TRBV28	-	TGTGCCTGCAGCTCGCGGTCATACCATAGCAATCAGCCCCAGCATTTT	CACSSRSYHSNQPQHF
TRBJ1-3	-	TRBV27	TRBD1	TGTGCCAGCAGTTTAAGCCAGGGGGAGATTGGAAACACCATATATTTT	CASSLSQGEIGNTIYF
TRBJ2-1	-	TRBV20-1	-	TGCAGTGCTAGAGGAAACAGGGTAAATGAGCAGTTCTTC	CSARGNRVNEQFF
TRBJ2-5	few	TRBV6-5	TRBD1	TGTGCCAGCAGTTACTCTGGCAGGGGGGAGACCCAGTACTTC	CASSYSGRGETQYF
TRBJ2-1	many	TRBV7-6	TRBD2	TGTGCCAGCAGCTCCGGGCCACTAGCGGGGGGGCCGGGGGGCTACAATGAGCAGTTCTTC	CASSSGPLAGGPGGYNEQFF
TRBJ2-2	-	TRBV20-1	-	TGCAGTGCGAGGACACTTAACACCGGGGAGCTGTTTTTT	CSARTLNTGELFF
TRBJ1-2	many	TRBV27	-	TGTGCCAGCAGCCCCACCCCCTATGGCTACACCTTC	CASSPTPYGYTF
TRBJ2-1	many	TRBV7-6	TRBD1	TGTGCCAGCAGCTTGACAGGGGCGCGTGAGCAGTTCTTC	CASSLTGAREQFF
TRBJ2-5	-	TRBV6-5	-	TGTGCCAGCAGTTACGAAGGGGGGGGGCATCAAGAGACCCAGTACTTC	CASSYEGGGHQETQYF
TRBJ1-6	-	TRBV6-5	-	TGTGCCAGCAGTTACTCAGGGTCCAATTCACCCCTCCACTTT	CASSYSGSNSPLHF